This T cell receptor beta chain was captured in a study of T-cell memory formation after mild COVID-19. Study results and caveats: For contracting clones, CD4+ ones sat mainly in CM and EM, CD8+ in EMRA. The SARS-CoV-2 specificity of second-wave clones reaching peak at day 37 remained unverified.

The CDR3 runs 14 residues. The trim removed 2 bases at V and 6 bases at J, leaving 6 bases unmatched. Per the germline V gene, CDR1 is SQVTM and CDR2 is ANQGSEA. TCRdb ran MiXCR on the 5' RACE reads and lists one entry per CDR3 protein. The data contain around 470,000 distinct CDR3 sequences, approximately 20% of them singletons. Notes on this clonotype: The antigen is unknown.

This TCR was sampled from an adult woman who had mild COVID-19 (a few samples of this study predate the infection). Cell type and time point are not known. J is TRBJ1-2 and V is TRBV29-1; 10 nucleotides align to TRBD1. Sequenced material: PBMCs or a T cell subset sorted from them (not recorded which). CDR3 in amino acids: CSVEPRQGADGYTF. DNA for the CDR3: TGCAGCGTTGAACCTCGACAGGGGGCGGATGGCTACACCTTC. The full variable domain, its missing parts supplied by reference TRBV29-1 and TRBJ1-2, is SAVISQKPSRDICQRGTSLTIQCQVDSQVTMMFWYRQQPGQSLTLIATANQGSEATYESGFVIDKFPISRPNLTFSTLTVSNMSPEDSSIYLCSVEPRQGADGYTFGSGTRLTVV.